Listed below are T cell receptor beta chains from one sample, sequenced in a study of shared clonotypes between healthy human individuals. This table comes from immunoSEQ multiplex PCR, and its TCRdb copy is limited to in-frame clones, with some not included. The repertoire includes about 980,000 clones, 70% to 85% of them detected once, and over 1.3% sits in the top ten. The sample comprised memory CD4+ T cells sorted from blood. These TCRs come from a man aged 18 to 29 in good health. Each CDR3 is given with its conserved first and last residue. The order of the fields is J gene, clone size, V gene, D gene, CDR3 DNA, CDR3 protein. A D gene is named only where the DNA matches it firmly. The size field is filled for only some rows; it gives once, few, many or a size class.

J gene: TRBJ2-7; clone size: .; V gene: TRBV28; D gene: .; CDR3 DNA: TGTGCCAGCAGTTCACACGGGTCCCTCTACGAGCAGTACTTC; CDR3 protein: CASSSHGSLYEQYF
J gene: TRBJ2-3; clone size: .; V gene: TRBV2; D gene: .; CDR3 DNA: TGTGCCAGCTCAGAGAACAGGGATACGCAGTATTTT; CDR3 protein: CASSENRDTQYF
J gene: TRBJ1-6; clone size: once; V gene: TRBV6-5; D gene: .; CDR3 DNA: TGTGCCAGCAGTTTCGACGGCCAGGGGAATTCACCCCTCCACTTT; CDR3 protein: CASSFDGQGNSPLHF
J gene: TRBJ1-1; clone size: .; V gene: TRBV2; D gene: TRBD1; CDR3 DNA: TGTGCCAGCAGCTCCCAGGGGGTTATGAACACTGAAGCTTTCTTT; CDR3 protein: CASSSQGVMNTEAFF
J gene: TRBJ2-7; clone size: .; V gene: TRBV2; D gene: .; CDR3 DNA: TGTGCCAGCAGGGCGGCTATGGTTTCGGGGGCCCTCGCACACGAGCAGTACTTC; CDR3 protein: CASRAAMVSGALAHEQYF
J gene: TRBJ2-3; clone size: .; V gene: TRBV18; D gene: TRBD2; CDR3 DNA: TGTGCCAGCTCACCATCTAGCGGGGGGGCTGTAACGCAGTATTTT; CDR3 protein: CASSPSSGGAVTQYF
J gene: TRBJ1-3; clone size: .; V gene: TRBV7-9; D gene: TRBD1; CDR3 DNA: TGTGCCAGCAGCTTGGGACAGGGGTACACCATATATTTT; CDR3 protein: CASSLGQGYTIYF
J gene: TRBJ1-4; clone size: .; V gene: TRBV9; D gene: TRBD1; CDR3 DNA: TGTGCCAGCAGCGCCCGACAGGGAGGAACTAATGAAAAACTGTTTTTT; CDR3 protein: CASSARQGGTNEKLFF
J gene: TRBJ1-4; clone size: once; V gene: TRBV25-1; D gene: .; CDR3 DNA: TGTGCCAGCAGTGAATTAGGGCCAGACCTAACTAATGAAAAACTGTTTTTT; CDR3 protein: CASSELGPDLTNEKLFF
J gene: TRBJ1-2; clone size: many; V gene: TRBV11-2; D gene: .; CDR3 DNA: TGTGCCAGCAGCTTGGGTTCCCACCCATCTGTCTATGGCTACACCTTC; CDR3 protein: CASSLGSHPSVYGYTF
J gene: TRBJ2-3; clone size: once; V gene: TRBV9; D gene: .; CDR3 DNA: TGTGCCAGCAGCGTAATAGCGACAGATACGCAGTATTTT; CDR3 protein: CASSVIATDTQYF
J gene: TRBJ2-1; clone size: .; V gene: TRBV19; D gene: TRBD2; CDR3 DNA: TGTGCCAGCCCAGGACTAGTCTCTCCTGAGCAGTTCTTC; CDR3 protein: CASPGLVSPEQFF
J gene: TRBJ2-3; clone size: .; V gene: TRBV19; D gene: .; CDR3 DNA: TGTGCCAGTAGTCCCGTAGGGTCTAGCACAGATACGCAGTATTTT; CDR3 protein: CASSPVGSSTDTQYF
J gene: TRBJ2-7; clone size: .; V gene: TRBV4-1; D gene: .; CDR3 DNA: TGCGCCAGCAGCCAAGGTGGAGGGAAGAGCTCCTACGAGCAGTACTTC; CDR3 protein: CASSQGGGKSSYEQYF
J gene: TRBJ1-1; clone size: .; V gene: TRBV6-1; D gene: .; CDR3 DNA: TGTGCCAGCAGTGAAAGGGACGTAGGAAACACTGAAGCTTTCTTT; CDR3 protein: CASSERDVGNTEAFF
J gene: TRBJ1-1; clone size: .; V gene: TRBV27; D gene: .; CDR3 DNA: TGTGCCAGCAGTTTAAGTGGGGTTCTCAGCACTGAAGCTTTCTTT; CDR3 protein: CASSLSGVLSTEAFF
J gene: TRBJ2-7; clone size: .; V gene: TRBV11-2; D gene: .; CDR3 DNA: TGTGCCAGCAGCTTAGACCTCCAGGTTGGCTACGAGCAGTACTTC; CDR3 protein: CASSLDLQVGYEQYF
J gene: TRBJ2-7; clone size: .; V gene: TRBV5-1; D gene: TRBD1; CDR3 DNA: TGCGCCAGCAGCCCCGGGACAGGGAGCGTCCACGAGCAGTACTTC; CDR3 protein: CASSPGTGSVHEQYF
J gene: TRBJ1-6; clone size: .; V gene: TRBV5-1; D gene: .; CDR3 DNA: TGCGCCAGCAGTATACAAGGATCACCCCTCCACTTT; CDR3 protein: CASSIQGSPLHF
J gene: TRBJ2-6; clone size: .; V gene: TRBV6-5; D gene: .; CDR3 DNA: TGTGCCAGCAGTTACGCGGGGTCTGGGGCCAACGTCCTGACTTTC; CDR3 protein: CASSYAGSGANVLTF
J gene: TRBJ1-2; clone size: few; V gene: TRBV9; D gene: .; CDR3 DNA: TGTGCCAGCAGCGTGGACGGTAACTATGGCTACACCTTC; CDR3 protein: CASSVDGNYGYTF
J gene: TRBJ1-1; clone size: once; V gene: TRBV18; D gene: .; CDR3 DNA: TGTGCCAGCTCACCGATGAACACTGAAGCTTTCTTT; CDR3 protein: CASSPMNTEAFF
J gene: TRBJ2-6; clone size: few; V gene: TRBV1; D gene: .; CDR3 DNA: TGCACCAGCAGCCAAGATGAGGCTTCCGGGGCCAACGTCCTGACTTTC; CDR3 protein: CTSSQDEASGANVLTF
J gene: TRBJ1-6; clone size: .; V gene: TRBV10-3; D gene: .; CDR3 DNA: TGTGCCATCAGGGCTCAAAATTCACCCCTCCACTTT; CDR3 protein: CAIRAQNSPLHF
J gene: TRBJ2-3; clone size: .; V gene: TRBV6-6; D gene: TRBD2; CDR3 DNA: TGTGCCAGCAGAGCGGGAGGGAGCACAGATACGCAGTATTTT; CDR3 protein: CASRAGGSTDTQYF
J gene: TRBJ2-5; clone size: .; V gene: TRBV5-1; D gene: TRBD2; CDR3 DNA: TGCGCCAGCCGAAGTAGCGGGGGGGCAGAGACCCAGTACTTC; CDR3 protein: CASRSSGGAETQYF
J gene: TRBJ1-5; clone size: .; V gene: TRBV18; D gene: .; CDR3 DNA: TGTGCCAGCTCTCAAGCCGGCCAGGGAAGCAATCAGCCCCAGCATTTT; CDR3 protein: CASSQAGQGSNQPQHF
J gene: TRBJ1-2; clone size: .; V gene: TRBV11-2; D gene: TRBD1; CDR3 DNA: TGTGCCAGCAGCTTAGAGAGGACAGGAGACGGCTACACCTTC; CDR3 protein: CASSLERTGDGYTF
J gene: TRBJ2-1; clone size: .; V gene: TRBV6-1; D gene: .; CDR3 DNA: TGTGCCAGCAGCAGGGGTCGCTCCTACAATGAGCAGTTCTTC; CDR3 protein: CASSRGRSYNEQFF
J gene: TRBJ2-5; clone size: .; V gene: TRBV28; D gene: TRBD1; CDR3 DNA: TGTGCCAGCAGTTTAGGGACAGGAAAGTTCTACCAAGAGACCCAGTACTTC; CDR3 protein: CASSLGTGKFYQETQYF
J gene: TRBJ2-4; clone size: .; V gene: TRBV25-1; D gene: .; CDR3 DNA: TGTGCCAGCAGTGAAGAGCGGGTCCTAGCCAAAAACATTCAGTACTTC; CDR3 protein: CASSEERVLAKNIQYF
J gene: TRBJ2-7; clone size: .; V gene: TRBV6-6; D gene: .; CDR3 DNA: TGTGCCAGCAGTTCCTCTGGACAGTCCTACGAGCAGTACTTC; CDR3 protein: CASSSSGQSYEQYF
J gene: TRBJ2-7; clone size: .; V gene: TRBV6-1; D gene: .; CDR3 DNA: TGTGCCAGCAGTGTAGGACACTACGAGCAGTACTTC; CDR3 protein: CASSVGHYEQYF
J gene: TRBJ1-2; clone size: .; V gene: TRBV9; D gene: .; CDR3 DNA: TGTGCCAGCAGCGTAGATGGCTATGGCTACACCTTC; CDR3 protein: CASSVDGYGYTF
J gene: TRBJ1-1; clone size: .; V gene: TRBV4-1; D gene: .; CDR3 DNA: TGCGCCAGCAGCCAAGCGGACAGGAACACTGAAGCTTTCTTT; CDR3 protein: CASSQADRNTEAFF
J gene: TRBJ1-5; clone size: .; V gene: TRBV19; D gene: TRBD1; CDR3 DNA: TGTGCCACACAGGGGGGCGGCCTTAGCAATCAGCCCCAGCATTTT; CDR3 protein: CATQGGGLSNQPQHF
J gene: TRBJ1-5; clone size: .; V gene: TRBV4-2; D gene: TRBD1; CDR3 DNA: TGTGCCAGCAGCCAAGAGACAGGGGGAAACCAGCCCCAGCATTTT; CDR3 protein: CASSQETGGNQPQHF
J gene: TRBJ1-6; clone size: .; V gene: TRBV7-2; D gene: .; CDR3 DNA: TGTGCCAGCAGCTCCGAGGCGACAGAGTCTAATTCACCCCTCCACTTT; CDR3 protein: CASSSEATESNSPLHF
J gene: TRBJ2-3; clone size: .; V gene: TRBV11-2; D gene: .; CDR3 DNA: TGTGCCAGCAGCGAATCAACGGGGAATACGCAGTATTTT; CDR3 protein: CASSESTGNTQYF
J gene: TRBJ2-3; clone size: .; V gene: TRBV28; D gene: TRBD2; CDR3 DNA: TGTGCCAGCAGTTTCGTTAGCGGGGTTGGGACTAGCACAGATACGCAGTATTTT; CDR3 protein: CASSFVSGVGTSTDTQYF
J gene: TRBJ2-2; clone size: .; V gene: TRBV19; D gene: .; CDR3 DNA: TGTGCCAGTACCGCTGTGAAGGGGGACACCGGGGAGCTGTTTTTT; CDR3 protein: CASTAVKGDTGELFF
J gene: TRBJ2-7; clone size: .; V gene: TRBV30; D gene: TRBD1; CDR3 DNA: TGTGCCTGGAGTGTAAGAGGTGGGGACAGGTGGTACGAGCAGTACTTC; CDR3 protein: CAWSVRGGDRWYEQYF
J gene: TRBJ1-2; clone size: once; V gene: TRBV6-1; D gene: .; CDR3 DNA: TGTGCCAGCAGTGGTCTCCGGGACCCGGAGGGACATGGCTACACCTTC; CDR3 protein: CASSGLRDPEGHGYTF
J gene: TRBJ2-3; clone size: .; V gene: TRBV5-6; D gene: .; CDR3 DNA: TGTGCCAGCAGGGGCCGGGCCGTCGTCACAGATACGCAGTATTTT; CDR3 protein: CASRGRAVVTDTQYF
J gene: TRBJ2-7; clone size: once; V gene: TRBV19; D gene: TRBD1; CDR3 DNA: TGTGCCAGTAGTCCAACGGACAGGTCCTCCTACGAGCAGTACTTC; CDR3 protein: CASSPTDRSSYEQYF
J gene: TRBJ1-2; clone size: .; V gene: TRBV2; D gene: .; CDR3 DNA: TGTGCCAGCAGCGAAGAGGGGCTGGGCTATGGCTACACCTTC; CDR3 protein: CASSEEGLGYGYTF
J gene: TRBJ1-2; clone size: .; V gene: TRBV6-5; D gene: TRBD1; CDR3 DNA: TGTGCCAGCAGGGAACAGGGGGCAGGAGGCTACACCTTC; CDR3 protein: CASREQGAGGYTF
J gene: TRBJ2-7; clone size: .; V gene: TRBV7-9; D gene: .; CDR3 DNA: TGTGCCAGCAGCTTAGGGGGGCTATCCTACGAGCAGTACTTC; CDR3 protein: CASSLGGLSYEQYF
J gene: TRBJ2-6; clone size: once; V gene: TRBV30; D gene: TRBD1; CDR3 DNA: TGTGCCTGGGGAATCTTGGGACAGGGGGTCCTGACTTTC; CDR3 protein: CAWGILGQGVLTF
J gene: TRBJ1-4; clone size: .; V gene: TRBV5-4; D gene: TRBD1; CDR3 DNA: TGTGCCAGCAGCCAGGACAGGGGGTTATTGACTAATGAAAAACTGTTTTTT; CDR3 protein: CASSQDRGLLTNEKLFF
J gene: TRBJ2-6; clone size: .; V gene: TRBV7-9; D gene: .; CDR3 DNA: TGTGCCAGCAGCGCTGGACAGACGGGGGCCAACGTCCTGACTTTC; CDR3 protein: CASSAGQTGANVLTF
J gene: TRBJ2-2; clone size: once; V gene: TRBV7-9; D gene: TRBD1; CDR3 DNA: TGTGCCAGCAGCTTAGCCCGGACAGGGTTGATTTCCGGGGAGCTGTTTTTT; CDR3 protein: CASSLARTGLISGELFF